These T cell receptor beta chains were read from a single sample in a study of blood T cell repertoires in COVID-19. Here immunoSEQ multiplex PCR was the method, and the copy in TCRdb shows in-frame clones only, minus some. Of about 150,000 clones in the sample, 85% to 90% were seen once. Sequencing was done on a sample of peripheral blood. These receptors all stem from a man older than 75 with acute or convalescent COVID-19. Both conserved end residues are part of each CDR3. A D gene is named only where the DNA matches it firmly. Size is stated for part of the rows, as once, few or many counts, or as a class when the clone is expanded.

-	-	TRBJ1-1	TRBV2	TGTGCCAGCAGTAGGCAGGGGAGGGCTGAAGCTTTCTTT	CASSRQGRAEAFF
TRBD2	-	TRBJ2-7	TRBV7-2	TGTGCCAGCAGCCCCATAGCGGGAGCTGGCGAGCAGTACTTC	CASSPIAGAGEQYF
-	-	TRBJ1-1	TRBV7-8	TGTGCCAGCAGCTTAGACCGGGGAATGAACACTGAAGCTTTCTTT	CASSLDRGMNTEAFF
TRBD1	-	TRBJ2-5	TRBV24-1	TGTGCCACCAGTGATCCAAAGCCCGAAGACAGGGGGGAAGAGACCCAGTACTTC	CATSDPKPEDRGEETQYF
TRBD2	-	TRBJ2-2	TRBV28	TGTGCCAGCAGCATTGCGGGGGGGTATGGGGAGCTGTTTTTT	CASSIAGGYGELFF
TRBD2	-	TRBJ2-3	TRBV6-1	TGTGCCAGCAGTGAAGCGGTACTAGCGGGGTCCAAGGTTACGCAGTATTTT	CASSEAVLAGSKVTQYF
-	-	TRBJ2-5	TRBV5-1	TGCGCCAGCAGCTTGGTCGGGACCCAGTACTTC	CASSLVGTQYF
-	-	TRBJ1-3	TRBV3-1/TRBV3-2	TGTGCCAGCAGCCAAGAACTGATCTCTGGAAACACCATATATTTT	CASSQELISGNTIYF
-	-	TRBJ1-1	TRBV5-1	TGCGCCAGCAGCTCATGGGGGACTAGCGCTGAAGCTTTCTTT	CASSSWGTSAEAFF
TRBD2	-	TRBJ2-3	TRBV7-9	TGTGCCAGCAGCAGTAGCGGGAGGGCCGATACGCAGTATTTT	CASSSSGRADTQYF
TRBD1	-	TRBJ1-2	TRBV6-5	TGTGCCAGCAGTTTCCCGGGACAGGTTGGCTACACCTTC	CASSFPGQVGYTF
TRBD1	-	TRBJ1-5	TRBV6-7	TGTGCCAGCGCAGGGCCGGGACAGGGCCGGGCGGGCAATCAGCCCCAGCATTTT	CASAGPGQGRAGNQPQHF
-	-	TRBJ1-1	TRBV27	TGTGCCAGCAGTCTCCATACCCTAGCCCAGGGGTCGGTGAACACTGAAGCTTTCTTT	CASSLHTLAQGSVNTEAFF
-	-	TRBJ2-7	TRBV19	TGTGCCAGTAGTATTATGTCGGGAGTCACCTACGAGCAGTACTTC	CASSIMSGVTYEQYF
TRBD2	-	TRBJ2-1	TRBV3-1/TRBV3-2	TGTGCCAGCAGCCCTTGGACTAGTTCGAATGAGCAGTTCTTC	CASSPWTSSNEQFF
TRBD2	-	TRBJ2-3	TRBV11-2	TGTGCCAGCAGCCAACCCGCCGGGACTAGCGGGGGGGACGTGTATTTT	CASSQPAGTSGGDVYF
-	-	TRBJ1-5	TRBV28	TGTGCCAGCAGGCCAGGGGGCAATCAGCCCCAGCATTTT	CASRPGGNQPQHF
-	-	TRBJ1-1	TRBV19	TGTGCCAGTAGTATAGGTTGGGGGGGAGGCGGCACTGAAGCTTTCTTT	CASSIGWGGGGTEAFF
TRBD2	-	TRBJ2-3	TRBV6-5	TGTGCCAGCACCGGACTAGCGGGGGGCACAGATACGCAGTATTTT	CASTGLAGGTDTQYF
-	once	TRBJ1-6	TRBV2	TGTGCCAGCAAGGAGAGCTCCTATAATTCACCCCTCCACTTT	CASKESSYNSPLHF
-	-	TRBJ1-2	TRBV11-2	TGTGCCAGCAGCTTAGAGCGGGCAGGCTCTAACTATGGCTACACCTTC	CASSLERAGSNYGYTF
TRBD1	-	TRBJ1-1	TRBV4-1	TGCGCCAGCAGCTTTCGGACAGGGGGCGTCGAGGCGGTTGAAGCTTTCTTT	CASSFRTGGVEAVEAFF
TRBD1	-	TRBJ1-2	TRBV6-6	TGTGCCAGCAGTCGCTTTGCAGGGGGTTATGGCTACACCTTC	CASSRFAGGYGYTF
TRBD1	-	TRBJ1-1	TRBV6-2/TRBV6-3	TGTGCCAGCAGTTACTGGACAGGGGGTGGAATTACTGAAGCTTTCTTT	CASSYWTGGGITEAFF
TRBD2	-	TRBJ2-1	TRBV5-1	TGCGCCAGCAGCCCCATTACTAGCGGGGGCTACAATGAGCAGTTCTTC	CASSPITSGGYNEQFF
TRBD1	-	TRBJ2-2	TRBV5-4	TGTGCCAGCAGCATAGGGACAGCACTTAACACCGGGGAGCTGTTTTTT	CASSIGTALNTGELFF
TRBD1	few	TRBJ1-1	TRBV6-5	TGTGCCAGCAGACCACAGGGGTGGGCCACTGAAGCTTTCTTT	CASRPQGWATEAFF
TRBD1	few	TRBJ1-4	TRBV10-3	TGTGCCATCAGAGGGACAGCCGATAATGAAAAACTGTTTTTT	CAIRGTADNEKLFF
-	-	TRBJ2-7	TRBV11-2	TGTGCCAGCAGCTTAGATTACGGGACAAGAAGGTACGAGCAGTACTTC	CASSLDYGTRRYEQYF
-	-	TRBJ1-6	TRBV19	TGTGCCAGTACAGACGGGGGGTCCTATAATTCACCCCTCCACTTT	CASTDGGSYNSPLHF
-	-	TRBJ1-5	TRBV2	TGTGCCAGCAAGAAAACAGGTTTTAGCAATCAGCCCCAGCATTTT	CASKKTGFSNQPQHF
TRBD1	-	TRBJ1-1	TRBV12-3/TRBV12-4	TGTGCCAGCAGTCCGTCCGGACAGGGGGAAGCTTTCTTT	CASSPSGQGEAFF
-	-	TRBJ1-2	TRBV5-6	TGTGCCAGCAGCTTTAGCCGACGGAGCTCAAACTATGGCTACACCTTC	CASSFSRRSSNYGYTF
-	-	TRBJ1-2	TRBV6-1	TGTGCCAGCAGTGAGGCAGGGGAAGACTATGGCTACACCTTC	CASSEAGEDYGYTF
-	-	TRBJ1-1	TRBV6-5	TGTGCCAGCAGTAGCGACAGGAGGCAAGCTTTCTTT	CASSSDRRQAFF
TRBD1	-	TRBJ1-1	TRBV5-1	TGCGCCAGCAGTGGACAGGGTTACACTGAAGCTTTCTTT	CASSGQGYTEAFF
-	-	TRBJ2-4	TRBV5-1	TGCGCCAGCAGCTACAGGACAGATAAAAACATTCAGTACTTC	CASSYRTDKNIQYF
-	-	TRBJ1-6	TRBV5-8	TGTGCCAGCAGCTTGGCGGGGATTTCTAATTCACCCCTCCACTTT	CASSLAGISNSPLHF
-	-	TRBJ1-1	TRBV12-3/TRBV12-4	TGTGCCAGCAGTTTATTTAGCTCTGAAGCTTTCTTT	CASSLFSSEAFF
-	-	TRBJ1-1	TRBV5-1	TGCGCCAGCAGCTACTCGCCGACAGTGAACACTGAAGCTTTCTTT	CASSYSPTVNTEAFF
TRBD1	once	TRBJ1-6	TRBV27	TGTGCCAGCAGCCAAGAGAAGACAGGGGGCAATTCACCCCTCCACTTT	CASSQEKTGGNSPLHF
-	-	TRBJ1-1	TRBV5-1	TGCGCCAGCAGCTTGGGGCGGGGCCGCTCGGGTGGTTTCTTT	CASSLGRGRSGGFF
-	-	TRBJ2-3	TRBV30	TGTGCCTGGGGGGGGAGATTCGGGGATACGCAGTATTTT	CAWGGRFGDTQYF
-	-	TRBJ2-1	TRBV29-1	TGCAGCGTTGAACAGCGCAATGAGCAGTTCTTC	CSVEQRNEQFF
TRBD2	-	TRBJ2-1	TRBV3-1/TRBV3-2	TGTGCCAGCAGCCAAATACTAGCGGGAGGGATGGGGCAGTTCTTC	CASSQILAGGMGQFF
TRBD1	few	TRBJ1-5	TRBV25-1	TGTGCCAGCAGAGGACAGGGCAATCAGCCCCAGCATTTT	CASRGQGNQPQHF
-	-	TRBJ2-7	TRBV11-2	TGTGCCAGCAGCTTCGGGGGGCCACCAACCTACGAGCAGTACTTC	CASSFGGPPTYEQYF
-	-	TRBJ1-5	TRBV18	TGTGCCAGCTCACCCCTAAAGTCTCAGCCCCAGCATTTT	CASSPLKSQPQHF
-	once	TRBJ1-1	TRBV7-2	TGTGCCAGCAGCTTAGTACCCGGGACGGGGGGCAGGGACACTGAAGCTTTCTTT	CASSLVPGTGGRDTEAFF
-	-	TRBJ2-7	TRBV6-1	TGTGCCAGCAGTGAAACGGGGGCCTACGAGCAGTACTTC	CASSETGAYEQYF
-	-	TRBJ1-1	TRBV29-1	TGCAGCGTTGGACCAGCCGGGGGGGGGAACACTGAAGCTTTCTTT	CSVGPAGGGNTEAFF
TRBD2	-	TRBJ2-5	TRBV2	TGTGCCAGCAGTGGGGGACTAGCGGGGCCTCAAGAGACCCAGTACTTC	CASSGGLAGPQETQYF
-	-	TRBJ1-1	TRBV18	TGTGCCAGCTCACCACCCTATATGAACACTGAAGCTTTCTTT	CASSPPYMNTEAFF
-	once	TRBJ2-5	TRBV10-3	TGTGCCATCAGCACGGTCCCCGCGGAGACCCAGTACTTC	CAISTVPAETQYF
TRBD1	once	TRBJ2-7	TRBV5-6	TGTGCCAGCAGCCGAGGGACAGGATACGAGCAGTACTTC	CASSRGTGYEQYF